This TCR beta chain was observed in a study of cytomegalovirus exposure and HLA in healthy donors. Overall study results and limits: Listed as cytomegalovirus-associated were about 160 TCR beta chains.

The study ran its PCR with 60 Vbeta and 13 Jbeta primers. Here immunoSEQ multiplex PCR was the method, and the copy in TCRdb shows in-frame clones only, minus some. The sample contains nearly 80,000 clones, around 79% of which appear only once. In the case of this clone: What it binds is unknown.

The CDR3 is 12 residues long. Trimming removed 3 bases at V and 9 bases at J, with 14 bases between. Per germline, CDR1 SQVTM and CDR2 ANQGSEA. The V and J genes are TRBV29-1 and TRBJ1-1; no reliable D call. This TCR came from a woman in her thirties or forties in good health and CMV-seropositive. Sequenced material: PBMCs. The CDR3 loop reads CSVDPSGEQAFF. CDR3 bases: TGCAGCGTTGACCCATCGGGAGAACAAGCTTTCTTT. Full variable domain (rest looked up from reference TRBV29-1 and TRBJ1-1): SAVISQKPSRDICQRGTSLTIQCQVDSQVTMMFWYRQQPGQSLTLIATANQGSEATYESGFVIDKFPISRPNLTFSTLTVSNMSPEDSSIYLCSVDPSGEQAFFGQGTRLTVV.